The source of this T cell receptor (beta chain) is a study of cytomegalovirus exposure and HLA in healthy donors. Study conclusions and caveats: Among TCR sequences, most were rare, though some public TCRs appeared in many donors. Investigators reported around 150 TCR beta chains as tied to cytomegalovirus.

This CDR3 is built from 16 residues. Profiling relied on immunoSEQ multiplex PCR, and the TCRdb table lists in-frame clones only, not all of them. The repertoire holds tens of thousands of clones, approximately 97% seen once, with around 1.6% in the top ten. Note on this clone: The antigen remains unidentified.

The chain is built from TRBV21-1 and TRBJ1-5; the listed D gene, TRBD1, was not tested against the DNA. TRBV21-1 is a known pseudogene. The receptor comes from a young woman in good health and CMV-seropositive. The sample consisted of PBMCs. The CDR3 spells CASTTPGQGSNQPQHF. The CDR3 DNA sequence: TGTGCCAGCACGACGCCGGGACAAGGTAGCAATCAGCCCCAGCATTTT.